The sequence of this T cell receptor (beta chain) was determined in a study of metastatic and nonmetastatic thyroid tumors. Study details: Repertoires from blood and tumor or nodule tissue of malignant and benign thyroid patients were compared. Notes on the study in general: Malignant thyroid tumors reportedly had TCR beta diversity that was significantly higher than in benign nodules, in blood and tumor.

The CDR3 runs to 16 residues. Unmatched junction bases numbered 5, after V lost 0 bases and J lost 0 bases. In germline, CDR1 is GTSNPN, CDR2 SVGIG (reference sequence). As originally analysed: Using the CDR3 differences seen across clinicopathological groups, the authors built a distant-metastasis classifier for papillary thyroid cancer, which was meant to discriminate distant-metastatic patients. TCRdb re-analyzed the PCR reads through MiXCR. Here the V and J calls rest on TCRdb's processing, not on the authors' analysis. The sample yields about 92,000 clones, 15% seen once. This clone was counted many times. The antigen remains unidentified. No treatment had been given to any patient before thyroid surgery.

Sequenced input: blood. The sequence derives from a female donor with papillary thyroid cancer or a benign thyroid nodule (not recorded which). Some clones in this sample may be carry-over from other donors' samples. The J gene is TRBJ1-5, the V gene TRBV30, with 7 nucleotides matching TRBD1. The chain's CDR3 is CAWSVRGGLSNQPQHF. Written as DNA, the CDR3 is TGTGCCTGGAGTGTACGAGGGGGCCTTAGCAATCAGCCCCAGCATTTT.